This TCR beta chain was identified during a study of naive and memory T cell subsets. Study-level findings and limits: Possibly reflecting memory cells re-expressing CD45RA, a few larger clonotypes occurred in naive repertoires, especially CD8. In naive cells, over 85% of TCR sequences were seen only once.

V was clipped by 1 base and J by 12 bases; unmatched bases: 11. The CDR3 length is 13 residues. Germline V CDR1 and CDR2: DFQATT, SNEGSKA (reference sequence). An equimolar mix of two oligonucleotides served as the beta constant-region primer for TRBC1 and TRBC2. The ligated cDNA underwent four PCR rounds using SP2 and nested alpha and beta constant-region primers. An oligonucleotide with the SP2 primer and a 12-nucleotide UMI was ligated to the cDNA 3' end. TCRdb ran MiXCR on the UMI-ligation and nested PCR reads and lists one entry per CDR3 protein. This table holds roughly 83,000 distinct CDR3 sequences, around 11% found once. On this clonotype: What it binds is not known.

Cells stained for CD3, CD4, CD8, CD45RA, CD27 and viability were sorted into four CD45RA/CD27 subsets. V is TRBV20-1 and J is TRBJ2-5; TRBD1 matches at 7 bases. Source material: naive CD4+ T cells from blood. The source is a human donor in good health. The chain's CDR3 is CSARGRGTEKKYF. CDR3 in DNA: TGCAGTGCTAGAGGTAGAGGGACAGAGAAAAAGTACTTC.